This T cell receptor beta chain was sequenced for a study of naive and memory T cell subsets. Notes on the study in general: Especially in CD8 cells, naive repertoires contained a few larger clonotypes, possibly CD45RA-re-expressing memory cells. Each distinct alpha or beta sequence counts as one clonotype.

About this clonotype itself: The antigen is not known.

Germline V gene sequence: CDR1 SGHNT, CDR2 YYREEE (reference sequence). Trimming removed 3 bases from V and 1 base from J; junction bases left unmatched: 6. This CDR3 contains 15 residues. An equimolar mix of two oligonucleotides served as the beta constant-region primer for TRBC1 and TRBC2. TCRdb ran MiXCR on the UMI-ligation and nested PCR reads and lists one entry per CDR3 protein. The sample shows approximately 140,000 distinct CDR3 sequences, about a sixth of them seen only once. The TCR sequence derives from a human donor in good health. Sequencing input: naive CD4+ T cells from blood. The chain has TRBV5-4 and TRBJ2-5; 7 nucleotides agree with TRBD1. CDR3 amino acids: CASSSMTGIQETQYF. CDR3 DNA sequence: TGTGCCAGCAGCTCTATGACAGGGATCCAAGAGACCCAGTACTTC.